The sequence of this T cell receptor beta chain was determined in a study of T-cell memory formation after mild COVID-19. TCRdb independently ran MiXCR on the 5' RACE reads; one entry per CDR3 protein. The sample includes about 300,000 distinct CDR3 sequences, just under 20% of them seen just once. General observations from the study: Pre-infection memory contained some responding clones, which suggested that cross-reactive memory had joined. Mainly CM and EM harbored the contracting CD4+ clones; mainly EMRA harbored the CD8+ ones.

With regard to this clonotype: Its antigen is unknown.

Sequences were obtained from PBMCs or a T cell subset sorted from them (not recorded which). The origin of this receptor is a man aged 18 to 30 who had mild COVID-19 (a few samples of this study predate the infection). Cell type and time point are not known.

CDR3 bases: TGTGCCAGCAGCTTAGACGGCTACCACAATGAGCAGTTCTTC. Translated: CASSLDGYHNEQFF. V gene TRBV7-8 combines with J gene TRBJ2-1, with D uncertain. Germline values: CDR1 SGHVS, CDR2 FQNEAQ. Trimming removed 1 base from V and 5 bases from J, with 9 bases in between. The CDR3 has 14 amino acids. Using reference TRBV7-8 and TRBJ2-1 for the parts outside the CDR3, the full variable domain is GAGVSQSPRYKVAKRGQDVALRCDPISGHVSLFWYQQALGQGPEFLTYFQNEAQLDKSGLPSDRFFAERPEGSVSTLKIQRTQQEDSAVYLCASSLDGYHNEQFFGPGTRLTVL.